These T cell receptor beta chains were read from a single sample in a study of beta chain features in type 1 diabetes. This table comes from immunoSEQ multiplex PCR, and its TCRdb copy is limited to in-frame clones, with some not included. Among 500,000 to 800,000 clones listed, around an eighth were seen once. The sample taken for sequencing was naive CD4+ T cells from blood. These receptors all come from a man aged 25 to 40 with type 1 diabetes. Each CDR3 is given with its conserved first and last residue. Fields, in order: D gene, V gene, J gene, clone size, CDR3 protein, CDR3 DNA. A D gene is named only where the DNA matches it firmly. Clone size is given for some rows only: seen once, a few or many times, or a class if the clone is expanded.

>TRBD2|TRBV7-2|TRBJ2-1|few
CASSLAASGGYNEQFF
TGTGCCAGCAGCTTAGCGGCTAGCGGGGGTTACAATGAGCAGTTCTTC
>NA|TRBV27|TRBJ1-5|NA
CASSPYKAGSYQPQHF
TGTGCCAGCAGTCCCTACAAAGCAGGTTCTTATCAGCCCCAGCATTTT
>NA|TRBV30|TRBJ1-5|few
CAWSLRGYSNQPQHF
TGTGCCTGGAGCCTAAGGGGGTATAGCAATCAGCCCCAGCATTTT
>NA|TRBV28|TRBJ2-7|NA
CASSLSGQGKSYEQYF
TGTGCCAGCAGTTTATCGGGGCAGGGTAAATCCTACGAGCAGTACTTC
>TRBD1|TRBV30|TRBJ2-3|few
CAFTRGLITDTQYF
TGTGCCTTTACAAGGGGGCTCATCACAGATACGCAGTATTTT
>NA|TRBV9|TRBJ1-2|few
CASSGGGQGDGYTF
TGTGCCAGCAGCGGGGGCGGTCAAGGAGATGGCTACACCTTC
>TRBD2|TRBV5-6|TRBJ2-7|NA
CASSFSGTSGEPYEQYF
TGTGCCAGCAGCTTCTCCGGGACTAGCGGGGAACCCTACGAGCAGTACTTC
>NA|TRBV4-2|TRBJ2-1|NA
CASSPPGSFPYNEQFF
TGTGCCAGCAGCCCCCCGGGATCCTTTCCCTACAATGAGCAGTTCTTC
>NA|TRBV5-4|TRBJ1-1|NA
CASSRDSEEAFF
TGTGCCAGCAGCCGAGACTCAGAAGAAGCTTTCTTT
>NA|TRBV7-9|TRBJ2-6|few
CASSLDGSGANVLTF
TGTGCCAGCAGCTTAGATGGTTCTGGGGCCAACGTCCTGACTTTC
>NA|TRBV5-1|TRBJ1-5|few
CASSLSPGEQPQHF
TGCGCCAGCAGCTTGTCTCCAGGTGAGCAGCCCCAGCATTTT
>TRBD1|TRBV18|TRBJ1-2|few
CASSVPGQGNYGYTF
TGTGCCAGCTCAGTTCCGGGACAGGGGAATTATGGCTACACCTTC
>NA|TRBV27|TRBJ2-5|NA
CASSLRAQGWETQYF
TGTGCCAGCAGTCTCAGGGCCCAGGGATGGGAGACCCAGTACTTC
>TRBD1|TRBV6-6|TRBJ1-1|NA
CASTRTGTAEAFF
TGTGCCAGCACGAGGACAGGGACGGCTGAAGCTTTCTTT
>NA|TRBV7-2|TRBJ2-7|NA
CASSQESYEQYF
TGTGCCAGCAGCCAGGAGAGCTACGAGCAGTACTTC
>TRBD1|TRBV18|TRBJ2-7|NA
CASSPPLGQGDTYEQYF
TGTGCCAGCTCACCACCTCTGGGACAGGGGGACACCTACGAGCAGTACTTC
>NA|TRBV7-2|TRBJ1-1|few
CASSEANSGSFF
TGTGCCAGCAGCGAGGCCAACTCTGGGTCTTTCTTT
>NA|TRBV7-9|TRBJ1-2|NA
CATSRGNYGYTF
TGTGCCACCTCGAGGGGAAACTATGGCTACACCTTC
>NA|TRBV7-9|TRBJ2-7|few
CASSVRMYEQYF
TGTGCCAGCAGCGTACGTATGTACGAGCAGTACTTC
>NA|TRBV7-9|TRBJ1-5|few
CASSLGMGNQPQHF
TGTGCCAGCAGCTTAGGAATGGGCAATCAGCCCCAGCATTTT
>NA|TRBV15|TRBJ2-1|few
CATSIRGYNEQFF
TGTGCCACCAGCATCAGGGGCTACAATGAGCAGTTCTTC
>NA|TRBV27|TRBJ1-2|NA
CASSLGAARGYGYTF
TGTGCCAGCAGTTTAGGGGCAGCGCGCGGCTATGGCTACACCTTC
>NA|TRBV2|TRBJ2-1|few
CASSEAPSVGRFF
TGTGCCAGCAGTGAAGCGCCCAGCGTAGGGAGGTTCTTC
>TRBD1|TRBV6-5|TRBJ2-5|NA
CASRGDRGTQYF
TGTGCCAGCAGGGGAGACAGGGGAACCCAGTACTTC
>TRBD1|TRBV6-5|TRBJ2-5|NA
CASKPGQGQETQYF
TGTGCCAGCAAACCGGGACAGGGACAAGAGACCCAGTACTTC